The 4 T cell receptor beta chains below were found in one sample sequenced in a study of T cell changes during pregnancy in multiple sclerosis. Sequenced by immunoSEQ multiplex PCR; TCRdb stores in-frame clones only, minus some. The data show 60,000 to 70,000 clones, 92% seen once. Here the sequenced sample was peripheral blood, taken in the second trimester of pregnancy. The receptors were gathered from a female donor in good health, enrolled as a control in a pregnancy study.

This chain joins TRBV7-6 and TRBJ2-7; no reliable D call. This CDR3 comprises 12 residues. Germline V gene lookup returns CDR1 SGHVS and CDR2 FNYEAQ. The V end lost 1 base, the J end lost 4 bases, and 5 bases lay between the germline ends. In DNA, the CDR3 is TGTGCCAGCAGCTTAGACCAGTACGAGCAGTACTTC. This sequence encodes CASSLDQYEQYF.

J is TRBJ2-1 and V is TRBV7-2; 9 bases agree with TRBD2. The CDR3 contains 15 residues. V shed 0 bases and J 8 bases; nucleotides not matched to a gene: 5. CDR1 and CDR2 from the germline V gene are SGHTA and FQGNSA. The CDR3 loop reads CASSLAASGKYEQFF. The CDR3 nucleotides are TGTGCCAGCAGCTTAGCCGCTAGCGGGAAATATGAGCAGTTCTTC.

The chain combines TRBV15 with TRBJ2-3; 7 bases align to TRBD2. Looked up from germline, CDR1 is LNHNV and CDR2 is YYDKDF (reference sequence). CDR3 size: 15 residues. The junction had 8 bases not matched to a gene; V was cut back by 3 bases and J by 5 bases. In DNA form, the CDR3 reads TGTGCCACCAGCAGCCAGGGAGGGCCTAAAGATACGCAGTATTTT. Its protein is CATSSQGGPKDTQYF.

The chain recombines TRBV14 with TRBJ2-2; 7 bases agree with TRBD2. The CDR3 is made up of 16 amino acids. V gave up 4 bases and J gave up 3 bases; unmatched junction bases: 8. From germline, CDR1 is SGHDN and CDR2 FVKESK. The CDR3 sequence: CASSLIREEYTGELFF. CDR3 nucleotides: TGTGCCAGCAGCCTGATACGGGAGGAATACACCGGGGAGCTGTTTTTT.